Following are 2 T cell receptor beta chains from one sample sequenced in a study of breast tumors, draining lymph nodes, adjacent tissues. MiXCR, run by TCRdb on the multiplex PCR reads, gives a single entry per CDR3 protein. The sample lists roughly 120,000 distinct CDR3 sequences, 15% to 20% occurring once. Breast cancer patients provided tissue from their axillary draining lymph nodes. The sequenced material came from axillary lymph node tissue. Receptors were obtained from a female donor with breast cancer. Some clones in this sample may be carry-over from other donors' samples.

The chain has TRBV10-3 and TRBJ1-1, with 9 nucleotides matching TRBD1. V shed 10 bases, J shed 5 bases, and the junction held 8 bases outside the gene matches. Germline-derived CDR1 and CDR2 are ENHRY and SYGVKD. The CDR3 has 13 residues. CDR3 sequence reads: CANDRGLRTEAFF. The CDR3 nucleotides read TGTGCCAACGACAGGGGGTTGAGAACTGAAGCTTTCTTT.

The sample holds a few counts of this clonotype. The V gene is TRBV7-9, the J gene TRBJ1-4; the D gene is possibly TRBD1 (5 bases). This CDR3 spans 14 amino acids. CDR1 is SEHNR and CDR2 is FQNEAQ in the germline V gene (reference sequence). Trimming cost V 5 bases and J 3 bases, with 10 bases left between them. The CDR3 DNA is TGTGCCAGCAGCCGGTCGGGGGCTAATGAAAAACTGTTTTTT. This codes for CASSRSGANEKLFF.